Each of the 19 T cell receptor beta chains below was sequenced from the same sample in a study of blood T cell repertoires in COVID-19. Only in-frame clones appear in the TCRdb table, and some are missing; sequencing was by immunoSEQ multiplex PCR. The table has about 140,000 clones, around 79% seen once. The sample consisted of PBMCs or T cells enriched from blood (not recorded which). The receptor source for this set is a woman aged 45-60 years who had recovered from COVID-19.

Here the CDR3 DNA reads TGTGCCACCTGGGACAGGGACTCGAGGCTCACTGAAGCTTTCTTT. It encodes CATWDRDSRLTEAFF. J is TRBJ1-1 and V is TRBV10-3, with 9 bases matching TRBD1. The V gene's germline CDR1 is ENHRY and CDR2 SYGVKD. The CDR3 sequence is 15 residues long. V lost 10 bases to trimming and J lost 4 bases; unmatched junction nucleotides: 13.

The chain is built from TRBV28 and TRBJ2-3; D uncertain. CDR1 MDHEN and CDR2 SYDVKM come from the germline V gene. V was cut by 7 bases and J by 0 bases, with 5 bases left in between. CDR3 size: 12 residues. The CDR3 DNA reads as TGTGCCAGCAAGCGAAGCACAGATACGCAGTATTTT. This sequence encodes CASKRSTDTQYF.

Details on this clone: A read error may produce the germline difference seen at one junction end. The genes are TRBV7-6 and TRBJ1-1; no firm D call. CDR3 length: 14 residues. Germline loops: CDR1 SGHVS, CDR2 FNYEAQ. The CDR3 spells CASSLGGGNPEAFF. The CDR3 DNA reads TGTGCCAGCAGCCTAGGTGGAGGGAACCCTGAAGCTTTCTTT.

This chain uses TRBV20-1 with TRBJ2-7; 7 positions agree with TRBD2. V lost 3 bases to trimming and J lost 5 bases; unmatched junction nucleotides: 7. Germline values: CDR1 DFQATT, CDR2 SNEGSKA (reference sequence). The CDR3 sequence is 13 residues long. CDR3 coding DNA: TGCAGTGCTAGTGGGGGGGTTTATGACGAGCAGTACTTC. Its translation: CSASGGVYDEQYF.

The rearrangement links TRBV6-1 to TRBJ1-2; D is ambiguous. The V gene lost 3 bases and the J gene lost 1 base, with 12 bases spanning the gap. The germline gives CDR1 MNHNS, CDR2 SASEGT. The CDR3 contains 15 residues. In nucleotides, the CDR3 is TGTGCCAGCAGTGAGGCCGCGGAGGGTAACTATGGCTACACCTTC. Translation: CASSEAAEGNYGYTF.

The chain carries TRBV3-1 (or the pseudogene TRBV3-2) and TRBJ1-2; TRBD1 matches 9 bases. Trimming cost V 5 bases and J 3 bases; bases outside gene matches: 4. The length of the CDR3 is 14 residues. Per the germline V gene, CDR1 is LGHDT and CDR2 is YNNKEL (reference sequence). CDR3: CASSSRTGDYGYTF. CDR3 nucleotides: TGTGCCAGCAGCTCCCGGACAGGGGACTATGGCTACACCTTC.

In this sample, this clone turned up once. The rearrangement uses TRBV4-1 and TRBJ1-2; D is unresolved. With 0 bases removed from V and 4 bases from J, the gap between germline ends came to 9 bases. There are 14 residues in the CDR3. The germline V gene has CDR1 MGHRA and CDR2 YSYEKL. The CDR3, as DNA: TGCGCCAGCAGCCAAGACCCGGGGTTCTATGGCTACACCTTC. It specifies CASSQDPGFYGYTF.

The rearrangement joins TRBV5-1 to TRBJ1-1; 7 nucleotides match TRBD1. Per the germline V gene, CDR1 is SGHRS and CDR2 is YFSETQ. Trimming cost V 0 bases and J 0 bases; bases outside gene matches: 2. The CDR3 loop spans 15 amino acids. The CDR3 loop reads CASSLEGTVNTEAFF. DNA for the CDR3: TGCGCCAGCAGCTTGGAGGGGACAGTGAACACTGAAGCTTTCTTT.

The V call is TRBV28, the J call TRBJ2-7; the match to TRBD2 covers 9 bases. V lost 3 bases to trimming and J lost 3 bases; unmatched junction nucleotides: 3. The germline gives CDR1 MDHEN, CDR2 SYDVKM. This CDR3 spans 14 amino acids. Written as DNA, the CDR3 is TGTGCCAGCAGTTTCGGCGGGAGGGTCTACGAGCAGTACTTC. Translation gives CASSFGGRVYEQYF.

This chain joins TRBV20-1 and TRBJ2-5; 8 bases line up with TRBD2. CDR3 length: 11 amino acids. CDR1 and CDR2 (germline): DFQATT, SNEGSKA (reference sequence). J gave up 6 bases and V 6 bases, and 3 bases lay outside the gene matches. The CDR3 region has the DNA TGCAGTGCACTAGCGGTGAAGACCCAGTACTTC. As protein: CSALAVKTQYF.

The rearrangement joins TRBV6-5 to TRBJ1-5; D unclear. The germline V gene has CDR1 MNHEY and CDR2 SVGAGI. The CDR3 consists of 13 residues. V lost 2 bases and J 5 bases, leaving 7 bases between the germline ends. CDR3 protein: CASSYQADQPQHF. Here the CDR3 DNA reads TGTGCCAGCAGTTACCAGGCAGATCAGCCCCAGCATTTT.

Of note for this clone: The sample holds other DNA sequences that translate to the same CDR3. The CDR3 DNA sequence: TGTGCCAGCAGCTTATCTAACGGGGAGCTGTTTTTT. Translating it yields CASSLSNGELFF. The rearrangement links TRBV7-3 to TRBJ2-2; D remains ambiguous. Germline-derived CDR1 and CDR2 are SGHTA and FQGTGA. V shed 2 bases and J shed 7 bases, with 5 bases lying between them. This CDR3 has 12 amino acids.

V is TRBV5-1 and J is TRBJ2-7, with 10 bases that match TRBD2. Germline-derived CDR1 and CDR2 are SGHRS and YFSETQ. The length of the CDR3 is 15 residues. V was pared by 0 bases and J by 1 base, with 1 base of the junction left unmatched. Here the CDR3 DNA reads TGCGCCAGCAGCTTGGAAGCGGGAGGGTCCTACGAGCAGTACTTC. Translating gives CASSLEAGGSYEQYF.

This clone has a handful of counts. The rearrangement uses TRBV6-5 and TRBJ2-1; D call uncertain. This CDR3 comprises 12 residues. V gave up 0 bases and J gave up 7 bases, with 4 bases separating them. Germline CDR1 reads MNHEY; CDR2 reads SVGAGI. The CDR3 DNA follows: TGTGCCAGCAGTTACTCTTCGAATGAGCAGTTCTTC. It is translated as CASSYSSNEQFF.

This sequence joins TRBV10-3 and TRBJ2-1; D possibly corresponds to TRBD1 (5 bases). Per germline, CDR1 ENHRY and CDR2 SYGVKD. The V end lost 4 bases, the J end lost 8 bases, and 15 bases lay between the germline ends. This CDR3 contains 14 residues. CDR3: CAISVQDTSDEQFF. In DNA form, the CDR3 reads TGTGCCATCAGTGTCCAGGACACTTCCGATGAGCAGTTCTTC.

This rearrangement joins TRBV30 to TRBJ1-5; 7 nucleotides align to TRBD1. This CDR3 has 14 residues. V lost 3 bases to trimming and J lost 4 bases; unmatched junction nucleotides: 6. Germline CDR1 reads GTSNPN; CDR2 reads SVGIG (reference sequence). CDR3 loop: CAWSPGTDNQPQHF. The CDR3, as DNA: TGTGCCTGGAGCCCAGGGACAGATAATCAGCCCCAGCATTTT.

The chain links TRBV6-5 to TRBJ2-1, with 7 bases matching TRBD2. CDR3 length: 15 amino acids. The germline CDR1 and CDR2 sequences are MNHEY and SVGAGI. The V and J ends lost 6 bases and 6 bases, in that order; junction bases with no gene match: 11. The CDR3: CASRPMTSSSNEQFF. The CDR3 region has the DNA TGTGCCAGCAGGCCGATGACTAGCAGTTCCAATGAGCAGTTCTTC.

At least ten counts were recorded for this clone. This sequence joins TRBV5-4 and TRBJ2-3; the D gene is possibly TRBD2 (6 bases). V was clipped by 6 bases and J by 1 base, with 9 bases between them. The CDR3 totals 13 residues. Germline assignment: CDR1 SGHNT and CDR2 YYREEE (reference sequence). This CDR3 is CASKRVGTDTQYF. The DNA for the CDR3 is TGTGCCAGCAAGCGGGTGGGCACAGATACGCAGTATTTT. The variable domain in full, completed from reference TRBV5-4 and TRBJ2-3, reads ETGVTQSPTHLIKTRGQQVTLRCSSQSGHNTVSWYQQALGQGPQFIFQYYREEENGRGNFPPRFSGLQFPNYSSELNVNALELDDSALYLCASKRVGTDTQYFGPGTRLTVL.

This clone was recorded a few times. CDR3 sequence: CASSPGLTSSYEQYF. Here the CDR3 DNA reads TGTGCCAGCTCACCAGGGTTAACTAGCTCCTACGAGCAGTACTTC. The chain is built from TRBV18 and TRBJ2-7, with a possible D match to TRBD2 (5 bases). The germline V gene has CDR1 KGHSH and CDR2 LQKENI. The germline V and J ends were trimmed by 2 bases and 0 bases, with 11 bases remaining between them. The CDR3 extends over 15 amino acids. The entire variable domain, with the rest obtained from reference TRBV18 and TRBJ2-7, is as follows: NAGVMQNPRHLVRRRGQEARLRCSPMKGHSHVYWYRQLPEEGLKFMVYLQKENIIDESGMPKERFSAEFPKEGPSILRIQQVVRGDSAAYFCASSPGLTSSYEQYFGPGTRLTVT.